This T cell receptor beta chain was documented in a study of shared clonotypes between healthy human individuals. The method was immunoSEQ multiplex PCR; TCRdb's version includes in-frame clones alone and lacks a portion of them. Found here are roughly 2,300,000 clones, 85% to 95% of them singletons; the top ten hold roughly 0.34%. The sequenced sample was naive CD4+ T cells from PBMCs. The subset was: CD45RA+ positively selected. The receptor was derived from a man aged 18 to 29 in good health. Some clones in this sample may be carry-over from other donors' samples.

CDR3 region: CASSIGLAGWENIQYF. DNA of the CDR3: TGTGCCAGTAGTATCGGACTAGCGGGGTGGGAAAACATTCAGTACTTC. This chain uses TRBV19 with TRBJ2-4, with 12 bases matching TRBD2. Germline trimming cut 3 bases from V and 5 bases from J; bases unmatched to any gene: 5. The V gene's germline CDR1 is LNHDA and CDR2 SQIVND (reference sequence). The CDR3 has 16 amino acids.